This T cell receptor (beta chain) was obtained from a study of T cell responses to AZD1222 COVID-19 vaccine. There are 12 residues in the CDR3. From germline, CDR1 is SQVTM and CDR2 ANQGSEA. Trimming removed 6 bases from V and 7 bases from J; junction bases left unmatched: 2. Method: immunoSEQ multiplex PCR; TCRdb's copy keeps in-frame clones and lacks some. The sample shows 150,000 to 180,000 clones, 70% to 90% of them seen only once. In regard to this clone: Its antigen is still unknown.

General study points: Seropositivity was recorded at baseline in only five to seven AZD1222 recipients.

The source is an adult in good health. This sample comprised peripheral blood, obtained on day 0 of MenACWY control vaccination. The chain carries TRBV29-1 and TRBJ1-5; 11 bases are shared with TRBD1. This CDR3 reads CSVGQGAQPQHF. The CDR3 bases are TGCAGCGTAGGACAGGGGGCGCAGCCCCAGCATTTT.